This is a list of T cell receptor beta chains from one sample in a study of blood T cell repertoires in COVID-19. The table came from immunoSEQ multiplex PCR; TCRdb's copy has only in-frame clones and leaves some out. The profile covers 300,000 to 450,000 clones, with around 87% appearing a single time and 1% to 1.5% taken by the ten largest. Material for sequencing was PBMCs or T cells enriched from blood (not recorded which). The receptors originated from a man aged 25 to 40 who had recovered from COVID-19. The CDR3 runs from the conserved cysteine through the conserved F or W. Fields, in order: V gene, CDR3 protein.

>TRBV19
CASRIRGGGEQFF
>TRBV13
CASSARDSEYEQYF
>TRBV14
CASSRLAGGGRSFSDTQYF
>TRBV6-2/TRBV6-3
CASSTGTGQGYTF
>TRBV4-1
CASSQDSRDRGTRGYTF
>TRBV12-3/TRBV12-4
CASSYRENYEQYF
>TRBV19
CASTQGHLNDPYF
>TRBV19
CASRLSGENTEAFF
>TRBV5-8
CASSWDRQGYTGELFF
>TRBV3-1/TRBV3-2
CASSQGTGAQYF
>TRBV12-5
CASGWSRDRGTDTQYF
>TRBV11-2
CASSLRPAGRETSPAQYF
>TRBV7-3
CASSLDRGSGEQFF
>TRBV5-6
CASSWLAAGGTDTQYF
>TRBV5-5
CASRMWTGTYNSPLHF
>TRBV19
CASSIRRQGPYGYTF
>TRBV4-1
CASSQASGGVETQYF